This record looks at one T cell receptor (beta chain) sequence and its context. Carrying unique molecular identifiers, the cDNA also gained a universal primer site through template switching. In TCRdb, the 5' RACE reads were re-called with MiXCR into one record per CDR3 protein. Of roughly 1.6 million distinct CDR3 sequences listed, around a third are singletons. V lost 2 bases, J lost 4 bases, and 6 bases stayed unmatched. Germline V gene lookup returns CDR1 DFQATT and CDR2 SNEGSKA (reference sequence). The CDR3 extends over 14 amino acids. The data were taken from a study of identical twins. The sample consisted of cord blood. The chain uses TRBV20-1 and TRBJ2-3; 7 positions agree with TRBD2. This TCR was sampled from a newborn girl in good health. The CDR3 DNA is TGCAGTGCTAGATCCGGGACTAAGGCAGATACGCAGTATTTT. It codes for CSARSGTKADTQYF.